The sequence of this T cell receptor (beta chain) was determined in a study of blood T cell repertoires in COVID-19. From germline, CDR1 is LNHDA and CDR2 SQIVND (reference sequence). This CDR3 spans 15 amino acids. The ends were cut back, 0 bases at V and 6 bases at J, with 14 bases in the middle. Here immunoSEQ multiplex PCR was the method, and the copy in TCRdb shows in-frame clones only, minus some. Of roughly 200,000 clones detected, 80% to 90% appear once; the ten largest clones hold about 6.2%. This receptor was taken from a man between 60 and 75 years old who had recovered from COVID-19. The source material was peripheral blood. This chain connects TRBV19 to TRBJ1-2; tentative D call: TRBD1 (6 bases). CDR3 in amino acids: CASSIEPAGANGYTF. CDR3 bases: TGTGCCAGTAGTATAGAACCGGCGGGGGCCAATGGCTACACCTTC.